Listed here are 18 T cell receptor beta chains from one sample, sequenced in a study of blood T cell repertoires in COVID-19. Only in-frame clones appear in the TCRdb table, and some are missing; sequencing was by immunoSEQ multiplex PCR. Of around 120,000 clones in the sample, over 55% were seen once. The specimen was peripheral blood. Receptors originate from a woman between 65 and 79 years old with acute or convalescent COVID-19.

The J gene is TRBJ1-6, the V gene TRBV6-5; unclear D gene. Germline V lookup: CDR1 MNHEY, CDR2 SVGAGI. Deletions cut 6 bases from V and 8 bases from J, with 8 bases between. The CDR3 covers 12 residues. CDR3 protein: CASSQMDSPLHF. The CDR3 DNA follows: TGTGCCAGCAGCCAGATGGATTCACCCCTCCACTTT.

CDR3 sequence reads: CAISGSSGTYNEQFF. In DNA form, the CDR3 reads TGTGCCATCAGTGGGTCTAGCGGGACCTACAATGAGCAGTTCTTC. J is TRBJ2-1 and V is TRBV10-3; 9 bases are shared with TRBD2. The CDR3 has 15 amino acids. J was trimmed by 2 bases and V by 4 bases; bases with no gene match: 3. The germline CDR1 and CDR2 sequences are ENHRY and SYGVKD.

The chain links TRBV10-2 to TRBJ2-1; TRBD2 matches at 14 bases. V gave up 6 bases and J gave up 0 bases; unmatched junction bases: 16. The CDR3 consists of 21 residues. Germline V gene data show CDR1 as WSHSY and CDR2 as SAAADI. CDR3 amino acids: CASRDPAVGLAGDSSYNEQFF. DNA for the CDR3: TGCGCCAGCAGAGACCCGGCTGTGGGACTAGCGGGAGACAGCTCCTACAATGAGCAGTTCTTC.

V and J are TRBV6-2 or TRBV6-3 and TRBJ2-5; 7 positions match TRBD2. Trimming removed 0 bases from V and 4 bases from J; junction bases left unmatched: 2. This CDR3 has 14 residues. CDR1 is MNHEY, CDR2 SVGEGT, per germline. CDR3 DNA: TGTGCCAGCAGTTACTCGACTAGCAGAGAGACCCAGTACTTC. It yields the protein CASSYSTSRETQYF.

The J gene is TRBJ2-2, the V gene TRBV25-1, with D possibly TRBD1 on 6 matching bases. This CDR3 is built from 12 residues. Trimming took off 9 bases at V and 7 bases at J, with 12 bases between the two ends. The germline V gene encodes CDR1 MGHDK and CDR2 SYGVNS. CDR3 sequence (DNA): TGTGCCAGTCAGGGACAAATCGGGGAGCTGTTTTTT. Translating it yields CASQGQIGELFF. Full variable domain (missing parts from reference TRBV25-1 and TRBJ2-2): EADIYQTPRYLVIGTGKKITLECSQTMGHDKMYWYQQDPGMELHLIHYSYGVNSTEKGDLSSESTVSRIRTEHFPLTLESARPSHTSQYLCASQGQIGELFFGEGSRLTVL.

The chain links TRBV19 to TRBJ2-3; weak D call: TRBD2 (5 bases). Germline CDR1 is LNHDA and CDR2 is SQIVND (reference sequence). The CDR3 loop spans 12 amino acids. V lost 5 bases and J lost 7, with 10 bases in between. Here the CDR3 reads CASSVRDHTQYF. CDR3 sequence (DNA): TGTGCCAGTAGTGTCCGGGATCATACGCAGTATTTT. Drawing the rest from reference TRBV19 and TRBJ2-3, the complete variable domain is DGGITQSPKYLFRKEGQNVTLSCEQNLNHDAMYWYRQDPGQGLRLIYYSQIVNDFQKGDIAEGYSVSREKKESFPLTVTSAQKNPTAFYLCASSVRDHTQYFGPGTRLTVL.

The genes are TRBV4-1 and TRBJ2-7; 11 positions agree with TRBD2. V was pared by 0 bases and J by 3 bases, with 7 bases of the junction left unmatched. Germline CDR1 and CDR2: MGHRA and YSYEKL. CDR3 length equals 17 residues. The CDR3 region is CASSQDWSTSGGYEQYF. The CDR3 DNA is TGCGCCAGCAGCCAAGATTGGAGTACTAGCGGGGGCTACGAGCAGTACTTC.

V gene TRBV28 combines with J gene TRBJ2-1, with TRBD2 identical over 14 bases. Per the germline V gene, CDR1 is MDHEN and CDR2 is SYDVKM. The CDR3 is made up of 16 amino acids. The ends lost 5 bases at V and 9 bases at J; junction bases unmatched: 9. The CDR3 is CASSTWGLAGVGEQFF. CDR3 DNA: TGTGCCAGCAGTACATGGGGACTAGCGGGAGTTGGTGAGCAGTTCTTC.

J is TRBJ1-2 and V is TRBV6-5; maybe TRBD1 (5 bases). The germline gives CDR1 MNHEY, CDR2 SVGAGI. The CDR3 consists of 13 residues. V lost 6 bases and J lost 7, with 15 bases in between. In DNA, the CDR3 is TGTGCCAGCAGGGGGGGTTGGGCAGGTGGCTACACCTTC. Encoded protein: CASRGGWAGGYTF.

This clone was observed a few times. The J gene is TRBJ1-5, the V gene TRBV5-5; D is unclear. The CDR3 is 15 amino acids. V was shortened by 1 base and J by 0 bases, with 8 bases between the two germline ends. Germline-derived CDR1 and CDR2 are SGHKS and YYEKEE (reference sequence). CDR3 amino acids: CASSLSTVSNQPQHF. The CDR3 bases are TGTGCCAGCAGCTTGAGTACAGTTAGCAATCAGCCCCAGCATTTT.

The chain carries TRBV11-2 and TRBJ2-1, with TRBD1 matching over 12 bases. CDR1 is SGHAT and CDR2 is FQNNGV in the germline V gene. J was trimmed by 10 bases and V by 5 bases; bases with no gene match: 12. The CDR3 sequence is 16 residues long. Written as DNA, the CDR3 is TGTGCCAGCAGCCATACTCCGGGACAGGGGGCTGGAGAGCAGTTCTTC. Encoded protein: CASSHTPGQGAGEQFF.

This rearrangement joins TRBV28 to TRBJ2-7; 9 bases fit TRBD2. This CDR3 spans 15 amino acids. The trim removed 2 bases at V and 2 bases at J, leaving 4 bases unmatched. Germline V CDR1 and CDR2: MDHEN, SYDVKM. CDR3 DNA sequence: TGTGCCAGCAGTTTAGAGCGGGAGGAGACCTACGAGCAGTACTTC. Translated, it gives CASSLEREETYEQYF.

CDR3 region: CASSSSGLAGTRGDEQFF. The CDR3 nucleotides are TGTGCCAGCAGCTCCTCGGGACTAGCGGGGACCCGAGGGGATGAGCAGTTCTTC. The chain employs TRBV7-9 and TRBJ2-1; 13 bases agree with TRBD2. Germline V lookup: CDR1 SEHNR, CDR2 FQNEAQ (reference sequence). There are 18 residues in the CDR3. V was clipped by 4 bases and J by 8 bases; unmatched bases: 14.

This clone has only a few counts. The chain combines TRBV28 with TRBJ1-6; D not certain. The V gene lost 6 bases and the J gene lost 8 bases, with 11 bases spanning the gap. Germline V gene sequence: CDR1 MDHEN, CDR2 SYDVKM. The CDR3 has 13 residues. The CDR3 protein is CASRRDVDSPLHF. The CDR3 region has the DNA TGTGCCAGCAGGAGGGATGTGGATTCACCCCTCCACTTT. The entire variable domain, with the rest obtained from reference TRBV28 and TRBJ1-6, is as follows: DVKVTQSSRYLVKRTGEKVFLECVQDMDHENMFWYRQDPGLGLRLIYFSYDVKMKEKGDIPEGYSVSREKKERFSLILESASTNQTSMYLCASRRDVDSPLHFGNGTRLTVT.

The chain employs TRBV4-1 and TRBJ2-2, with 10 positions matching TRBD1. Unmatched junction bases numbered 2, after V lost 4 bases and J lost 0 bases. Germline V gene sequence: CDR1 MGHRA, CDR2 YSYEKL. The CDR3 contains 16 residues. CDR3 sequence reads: CASSLGQGANTGELFF. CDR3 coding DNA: TGCGCCAGCAGCCTTGGACAGGGGGCGAACACCGGGGAGCTGTTTTTT.

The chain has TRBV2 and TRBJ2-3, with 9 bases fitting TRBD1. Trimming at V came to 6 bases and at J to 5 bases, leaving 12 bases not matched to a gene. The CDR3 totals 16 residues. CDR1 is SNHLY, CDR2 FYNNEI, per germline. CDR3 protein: CASRGTHRGRQDTQYF. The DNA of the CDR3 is TGTGCCAGCAGGGGAACTCACAGGGGGCGCCAAGATACGCAGTATTTT.

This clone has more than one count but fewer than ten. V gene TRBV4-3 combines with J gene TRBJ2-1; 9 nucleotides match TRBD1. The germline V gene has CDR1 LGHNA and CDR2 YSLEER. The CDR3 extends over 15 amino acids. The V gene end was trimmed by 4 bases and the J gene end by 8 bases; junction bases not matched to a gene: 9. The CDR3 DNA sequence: TGCGCCAGCAGCCTATTACAGGGGGCGGGCGATGAGCAGTTCTTC. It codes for CASSLLQGAGDEQFF.

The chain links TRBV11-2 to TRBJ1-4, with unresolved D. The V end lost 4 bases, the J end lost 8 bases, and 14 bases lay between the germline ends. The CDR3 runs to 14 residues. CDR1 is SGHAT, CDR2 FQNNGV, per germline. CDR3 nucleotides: TGTGCCAGCAGCTCACTACTTATGATAGAAAAACTGTTTTTT. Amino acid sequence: CASSSLLMIEKLFF. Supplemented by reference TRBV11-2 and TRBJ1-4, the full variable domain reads EAGVAQSPRYKIIEKRQSVAFWCNPISGHATLYWYQQILGQGPKLLIQFQNNGVVDDSQLPKDRFSAERLKGVDSTLKIQPAKLEDSAVYLCASSSLLMIEKLFFGSGTQLSVL.